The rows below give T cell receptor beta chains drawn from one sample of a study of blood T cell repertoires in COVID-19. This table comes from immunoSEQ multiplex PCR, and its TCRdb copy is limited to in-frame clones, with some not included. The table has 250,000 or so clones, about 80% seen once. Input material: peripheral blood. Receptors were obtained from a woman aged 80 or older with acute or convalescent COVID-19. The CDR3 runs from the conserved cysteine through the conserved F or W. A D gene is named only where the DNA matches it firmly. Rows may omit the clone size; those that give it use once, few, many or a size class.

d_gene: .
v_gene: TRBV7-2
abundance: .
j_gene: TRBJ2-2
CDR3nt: TGTGCCAGCAGCTTAACAGCGAACACCGGGGAGCTGTTTTTT
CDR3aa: CASSLTANTGELFF

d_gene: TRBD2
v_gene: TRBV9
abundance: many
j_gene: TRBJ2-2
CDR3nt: TGTGCCAGCAGCGTACCGGGACTACCCACCGGGGAGCTGTTTTTT
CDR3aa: CASSVPGLPTGELFF

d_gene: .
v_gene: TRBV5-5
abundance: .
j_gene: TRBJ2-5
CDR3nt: TGTGCCAGCAGCCCCGGGTCGCGGGGAGGAGGAGGTGGAGAGACCCAGTACTTC
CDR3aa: CASSPGSRGGGGGETQYF

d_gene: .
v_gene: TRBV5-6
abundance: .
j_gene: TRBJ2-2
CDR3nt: TGTGCCAGCAGCTTGGCCGGGTTAGCGGCCGGGACCGGGGAGCTGTTTTTT
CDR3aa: CASSLAGLAAGTGELFF

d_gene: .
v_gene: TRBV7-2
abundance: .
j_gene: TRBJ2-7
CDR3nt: TGTGCCAGCAGCAGCGCTTGGGCGGGCGGGGACTTAAAGTACTTC
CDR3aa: CASSSAWAGGDLKYF

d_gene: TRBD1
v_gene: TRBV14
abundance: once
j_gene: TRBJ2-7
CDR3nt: TGTGCCAGCAGCCGTCAGAGACAGGGGGCTTACGAGCAGTACTTC
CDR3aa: CASSRQRQGAYEQYF

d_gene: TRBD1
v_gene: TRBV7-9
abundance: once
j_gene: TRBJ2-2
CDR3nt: TGTGCCAGCAGCGACAGGGGGAGCACCGGGGAGCTGTTTTTT
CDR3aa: CASSDRGSTGELFF

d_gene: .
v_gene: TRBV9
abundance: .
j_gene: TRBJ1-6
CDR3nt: TGTGCCAGCAGCGTGGCGCGGCAGGGTGCATCACCCCTCCACTTT
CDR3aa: CASSVARQGASPLHF

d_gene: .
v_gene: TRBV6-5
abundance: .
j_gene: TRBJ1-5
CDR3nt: TGTGCCACCAGAACATGGGTTGGGAGAAATCAGCCCCAGCATTTT
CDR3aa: CATRTWVGRNQPQHF

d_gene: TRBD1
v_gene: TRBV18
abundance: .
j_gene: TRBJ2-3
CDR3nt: TGTGCCAGCTCACCACCGCGGACAGGGCTATCAGATACGCAGTATTTT
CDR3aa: CASSPPRTGLSDTQYF

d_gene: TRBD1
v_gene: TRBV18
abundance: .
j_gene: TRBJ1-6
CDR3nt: TGTGCCAGCTCACCACCCCCACTCCGGGACAGGAATTCACCCCTCCACTTT
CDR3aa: CASSPPPLRDRNSPLHF

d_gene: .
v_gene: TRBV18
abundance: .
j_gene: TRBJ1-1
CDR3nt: TGTGCCAGCTCACCACGGTCCGGCGGGACTGAAGCTTTCTTT
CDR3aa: CASSPRSGGTEAFF

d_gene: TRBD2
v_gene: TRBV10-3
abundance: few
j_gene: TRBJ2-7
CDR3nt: TGTGCCATCAGGGGGACTAGCGGGAGGGTCGACGAGCAGTACTTC
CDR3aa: CAIRGTSGRVDEQYF

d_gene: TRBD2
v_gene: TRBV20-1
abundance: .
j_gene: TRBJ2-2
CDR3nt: TGCAGTGCTAGTCGTGGGGGATCGGCGGGAGTGGGCACCGGGGAGCTGTTTTTT
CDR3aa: CSASRGGSAGVGTGELFF

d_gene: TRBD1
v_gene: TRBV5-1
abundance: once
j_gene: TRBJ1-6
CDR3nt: TGCGCCAGCAGCCCAGACAGGGGGCAATTCTATAATTCACCCCTCCACTTT
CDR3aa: CASSPDRGQFYNSPLHF

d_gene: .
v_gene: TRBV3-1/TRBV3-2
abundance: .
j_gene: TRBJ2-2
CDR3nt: TGTGCCAGCAGCCCCCGAGAGGATGAGATCACCGGGGAGCTGTTTTTT
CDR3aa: CASSPREDEITGELFF

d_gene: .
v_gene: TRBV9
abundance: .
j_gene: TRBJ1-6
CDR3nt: TGTGCCAGCAGCGTAGCAGGGAATCCTAATTCACCCCTCCACTTT
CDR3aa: CASSVAGNPNSPLHF

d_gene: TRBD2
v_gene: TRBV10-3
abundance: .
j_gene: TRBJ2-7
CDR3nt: TGTGCCATCAGTGGGAGTAGCGGGAGGGCCTTCTACGAGCAGTACTTC
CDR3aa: CAISGSSGRAFYEQYF

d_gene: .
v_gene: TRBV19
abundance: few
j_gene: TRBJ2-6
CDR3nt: TGTGCCAGTAGTATTCGGGCGGACCCCCGGGGAGGGGCCAACGTCCTGACTTTC
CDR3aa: CASSIRADPRGGANVLTF

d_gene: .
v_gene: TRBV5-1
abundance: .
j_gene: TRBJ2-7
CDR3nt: TGCGCCAGCAGCTTTGGGGGGAATACTTACGAGCAGTACTTC
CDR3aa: CASSFGGNTYEQYF

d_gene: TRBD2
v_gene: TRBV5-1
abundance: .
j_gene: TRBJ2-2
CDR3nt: TGCGCCAGCAGCTTGCCCCGGACTAGCGGGAGTGCGAACACCGGGGAGCTGTTTTTT
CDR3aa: CASSLPRTSGSANTGELFF

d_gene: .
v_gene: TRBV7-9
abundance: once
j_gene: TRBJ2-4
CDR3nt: TGTGCCAGCAGCTTGACCGGAGGGCCTATCTTC
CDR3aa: CASSLTGGPIF

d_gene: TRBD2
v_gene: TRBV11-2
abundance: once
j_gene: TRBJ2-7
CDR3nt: TGTGCCAGCAGCCACGGGACTAGCGGGAGGGGGCCCTACGAGCAGTACTTC
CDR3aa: CASSHGTSGRGPYEQYF

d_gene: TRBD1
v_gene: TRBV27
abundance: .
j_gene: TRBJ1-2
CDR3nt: TGTGCCAGCAGTATCGGGACAGGCCGATATGGCTACACCTTC
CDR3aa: CASSIGTGRYGYTF

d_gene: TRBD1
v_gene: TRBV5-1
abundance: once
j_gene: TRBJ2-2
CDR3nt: TGCGCCAGCAGCTCCGGGACAGGACGAAGGACCGGGGAGCTGTTTTTT
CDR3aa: CASSSGTGRRTGELFF

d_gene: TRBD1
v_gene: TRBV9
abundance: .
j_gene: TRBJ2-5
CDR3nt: TGTGCCAGCAGCGCGGGACAGCTTCAAGAGACCCAGTACTTC
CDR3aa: CASSAGQLQETQYF

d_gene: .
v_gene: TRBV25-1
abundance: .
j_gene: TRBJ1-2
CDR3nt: TGTGCCAGCAGTATTTCAGGGTTCTATGGCTACACCTTC
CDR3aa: CASSISGFYGYTF

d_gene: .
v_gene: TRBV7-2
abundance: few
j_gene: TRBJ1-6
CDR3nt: TGTGCCAGCAGCTCTACGGGGGGGGGTTCACCCCTCCACTTT
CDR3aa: CASSSTGGGSPLHF

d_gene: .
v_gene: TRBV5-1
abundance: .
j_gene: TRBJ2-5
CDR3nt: TGCGCCAGCAGCTTGCCTGGTGGCGGGAAGACCCAGTACTTC
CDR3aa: CASSLPGGGKTQYF

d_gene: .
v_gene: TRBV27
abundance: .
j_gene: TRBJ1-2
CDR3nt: TGTGCCAGCAGTATGGGGAACAGGGCGGGAGAAGGCTACACCTTC
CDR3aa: CASSMGNRAGEGYTF

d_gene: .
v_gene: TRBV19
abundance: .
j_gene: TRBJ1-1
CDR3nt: TGTGCCAGTAGTAGAGAGATAACAGGGCTCTCCAAAACTGAAGCTTTCTTT
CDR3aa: CASSREITGLSKTEAFF

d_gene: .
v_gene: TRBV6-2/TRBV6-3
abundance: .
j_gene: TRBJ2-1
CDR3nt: TGTGCCAGCAGTTACACTAGCCCCTACAATGAGCAGTTCTTC
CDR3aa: CASSYTSPYNEQFF

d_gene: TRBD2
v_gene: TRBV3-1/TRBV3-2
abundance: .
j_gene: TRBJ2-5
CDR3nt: TGTGCCAGCAGCCATGGGCTGACTAGCGGGAAAGAGACCCAGTACTTC
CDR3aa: CASSHGLTSGKETQYF

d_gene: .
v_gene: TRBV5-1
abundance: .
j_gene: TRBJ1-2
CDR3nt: TGCGCCAGCAGCTTGGGGGACAAGAACTATGGCTACACCTTC
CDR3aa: CASSLGDKNYGYTF

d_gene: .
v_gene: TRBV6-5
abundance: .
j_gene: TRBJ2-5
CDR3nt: TGTGCCAGCAGCGCAAGACTGAGTCCGGGTGAGACCCAGTACTTC
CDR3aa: CASSARLSPGETQYF

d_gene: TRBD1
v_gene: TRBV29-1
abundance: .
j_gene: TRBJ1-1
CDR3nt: TGCAGCGTCGTAGCCGGGACAGTGAACACTGAAGCTTTCTTT
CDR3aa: CSVVAGTVNTEAFF

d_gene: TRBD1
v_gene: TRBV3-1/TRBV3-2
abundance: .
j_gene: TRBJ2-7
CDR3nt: TGTGCCAGCAGCTACTTAAACCCCTCCGGGACAGGGCGTTACGAGCAGTACTTC
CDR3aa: CASSYLNPSGTGRYEQYF

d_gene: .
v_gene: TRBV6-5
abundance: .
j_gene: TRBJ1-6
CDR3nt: TGTGCCAGCAGCCAGGGTAATTCACCCCTCCACTTT
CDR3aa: CASSQGNSPLHF

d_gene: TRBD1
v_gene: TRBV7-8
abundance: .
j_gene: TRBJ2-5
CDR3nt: TGTGCCAGCAGCATACCGGGACAGCAAGAGACCCAGTACTTC
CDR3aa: CASSIPGQQETQYF

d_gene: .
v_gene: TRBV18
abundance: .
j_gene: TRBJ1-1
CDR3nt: TGTGCCAGCAGGGGTGATACTGAAGCTTTCTTT
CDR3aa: CASRGDTEAFF

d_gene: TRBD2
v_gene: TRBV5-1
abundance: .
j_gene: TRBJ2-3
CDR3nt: TGCGCCAGCAGCAGCGGGGGGGATACGCAGTATTTT
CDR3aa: CASSSGGDTQYF

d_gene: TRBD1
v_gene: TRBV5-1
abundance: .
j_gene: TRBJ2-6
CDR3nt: TGCGCCAGCAGCCGGGACAGGGCTAACGGGGCCAACGTCCTGACTTTC
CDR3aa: CASSRDRANGANVLTF

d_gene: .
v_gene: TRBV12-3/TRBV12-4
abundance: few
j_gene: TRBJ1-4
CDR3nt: TGTGCCAGCAGTCCCGGTCCGGGGTTTTTT
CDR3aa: CASSPGPGFF

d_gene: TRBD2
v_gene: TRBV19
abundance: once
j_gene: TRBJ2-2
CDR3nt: TGTGCCAGTAGTACATCTAGCGGGGGTACCAAGCGCAGGGAGCTGTTTTTT
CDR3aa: CASSTSSGGTKRRELFF

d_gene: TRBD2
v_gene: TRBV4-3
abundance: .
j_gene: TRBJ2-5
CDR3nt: TGCGCCAGCAGCCAAGATTGGGGAGGGGAGACCCAGTACTTC
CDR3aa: CASSQDWGGETQYF

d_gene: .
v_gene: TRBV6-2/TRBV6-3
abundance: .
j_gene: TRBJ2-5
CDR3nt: TGTGCCAGCAGCGAGAAAGAGACCCAGTACTTC
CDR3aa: CASSEKETQYF